This TCR beta chain was retrieved from a study of vaccination effects on CD4 cells after COVID-19 (dated by TCRdb to the early 2020s). In terms of the full investigation: Two doses of either the BNT162b2 or the mRNA-1273 mRNA SARS-CoV-2 vaccine were administered to participants. The study compared SARS-CoV-2 spike-specific CD4+ TCR repertoires before and after mRNA vaccination in COVID-19 convalescent patients and infection-naive vaccine recipients. The full study included over 8 COVID-19 convalescent patients and a handful of SARS-CoV-2-naive healthy vaccine recipients. Cultures from other donors in the study were sequenced using the Oncomine TCR Beta short-read assay on an Illumina iSeq 100. Overall study outcomes, separate from this receptor: Only a small number of convalescent patients were included, and no early post-infection timepoints were available, which limited the study. Among healthy vaccine recipients, nearly all vaccine-induced clones were SARS-CoV-2 mono-reactive, and just 1 of 255 was cross-reactive with common cold coronaviruses. Marked clonal contraction was observed in both infection-induced and vaccine-induced clones at late post-vaccination timepoints, consistent with waning T cell responses.

The library was built by means of the immunoSEQ multiplex PCR assay. DNA from the CD4+ T cells that had been cultured and isolated underwent TCR beta CDR3 sequencing. The study's own analysis went as follows. The analysis removed non-productive TCR sequences, trimmed reads to the CDR3 region, and retained only CDR3s that were 7 or more amino acids long. Antigen-specific clonotypes were identified using the MANAFEST web app by comparison of expansion in peptide wells against reference cultures. To be called positive, a clone needed expansion at FDR<0.05 compared with the reference and with all other wells, an odds ratio greater than 5, and a frequency greater than 0.1% in two replicate wells. Clonotypes significantly expanded in SARS-CoV-2 spike wells and in at least one common cold coronavirus spike condition were defined as cross-reactive. CDR3 similarity was assessed by Levenshtein distance with the stringdist R package, and unrooted trees were built with ape in R 3.6.1. As stored in TCRdb, this immuneACCESS dataset retains in-frame rearrangements with V and J assigned. A fraction of the clones does not appear; measured against another copy, unresolved V genes explain less than half of the discrepancy, and the remainder lacks a known reason. For V, J and clone size, that table is used; D and trimming come from the DNA. For this sample the table gives 24,000 or so clones, of which 73% were detected only once. The ten largest clones capture about 4.6% of the sample.

As concerns this clone: What antigen it recognizes has not been identified. No quality values exist for individual bases; no much larger clone is one base distant.

The ViraFEST assay stimulated PBMC with viral peptide pools and then used TCR sequencing to identify antigen-specific CD4+ T cell clonotypes by expansion. After more than 9 days of culture, CD4+ T cells were isolated with the EasySep CD4+ T cell isolation kit. Healthy vaccine recipients had no prior SARS-CoV-2 infection, confirmed by negative nucleocapsid antibodies before and after vaccination. Two million PBMC per well were cultured in IMDM with about 4.8% human AB serum, 9 to 10 IU/ml IL-2 and gentamicin, plus 10 ug/ml peptides. On days 3 and 7, half of the culture medium was replaced with fresh IL-2-containing medium. Unless noted otherwise, every peptide stimulation condition was cultured in triplicate wells. Using Ficoll-Paque Plus gradient centrifugation, PBMC were separated from whole blood and then either used fresh or cryopreserved at -140C. Overlapping peptide pools spanned the spike proteins of SARS-CoV-2 and the common cold coronaviruses HCoV-NL63, HCoV-OC43 and HCoV-229E. The QIAamp micro DNA kit was used to extract genomic DNA from the cultured CD4+ T cells.

CDR1 and CDR2 (SGHAT, FQNNGV) derive from the germline V gene. The CDR3, from cysteine to phenylalanine, totals 14 residues. The retained sequence is limited to the CDR3, 42 bases, with the frame set at the first base. At the junction V is shortened by 1 base and J by 6 bases, with 13 bases in between. The chain is encoded by TRBV11-2 joined to TRBJ2-7; the D region possibly corresponds to TRBD2 (6 bases align). The sequence derives from a human donor who received a COVID-19 vaccine. Source: CD4+ T cells from PBMCs cultured with SARS-CoV-2 spike peptides, taken before COVID-19 vaccination. Per the publication, the cell subset or site label means: SARS-CoV-2 spike overlapping peptide pool stimulation. The nucleotide sequence reads TGTGCCAGCAGCTTAGTCGCGGGACCCACCGAGCAGTACTTC. Its coded protein is CASSLVAGPTEQYF.